The present TCR beta chain was sequenced within a study of control samples from healthy donors and cancer patients. The method was immunoSEQ multiplex PCR; TCRdb's version includes in-frame clones alone and lacks a portion of them. The table records some 58,000 clones, approximately 89% of them present only once. Germline trimming cut 2 bases from V and 6 bases from J; bases unmatched to any gene: 11. The CDR3 spans 17 residues. In germline, CDR1 is LGHDT, CDR2 YNNKEL (reference sequence). The chain joins TRBV3-1 (or the pseudogene TRBV3-2) to TRBJ1-5; the match to TRBD1 covers 9 bases. Sequenced sample: PBMCs. This clonotype was obtained from a woman aged 55-69 years with lung cancer. CDR3 in DNA: TGTGCCAGCAGCCAAAATAGGCCGGGACAGGGCGTTCAGCCCCAGCATTTT. Its translation is CASSQNRPGQGVQPQHF.